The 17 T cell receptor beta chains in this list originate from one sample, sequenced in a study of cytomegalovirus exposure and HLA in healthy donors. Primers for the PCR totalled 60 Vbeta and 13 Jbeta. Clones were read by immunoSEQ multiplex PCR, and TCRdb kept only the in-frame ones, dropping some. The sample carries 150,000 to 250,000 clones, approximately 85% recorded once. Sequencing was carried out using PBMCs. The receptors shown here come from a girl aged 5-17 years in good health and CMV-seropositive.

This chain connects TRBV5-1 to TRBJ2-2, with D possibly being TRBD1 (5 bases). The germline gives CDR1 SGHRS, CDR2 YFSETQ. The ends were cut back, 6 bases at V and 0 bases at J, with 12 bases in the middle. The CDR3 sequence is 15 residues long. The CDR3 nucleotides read TGCGCCAGCACTTCCCAGGGTTCGAACACCGGGGAGCTGTTTTTT. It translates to CASTSQGSNTGELFF.

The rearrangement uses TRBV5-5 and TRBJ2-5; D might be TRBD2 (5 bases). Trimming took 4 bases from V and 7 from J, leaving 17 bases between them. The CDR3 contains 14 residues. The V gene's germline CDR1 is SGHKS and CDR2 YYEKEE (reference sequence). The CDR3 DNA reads TGTGCCAGCAGCGGAAGGACGGCGGGTGGGACCCAGTACTTC. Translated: CASSGRTAGGTQYF.

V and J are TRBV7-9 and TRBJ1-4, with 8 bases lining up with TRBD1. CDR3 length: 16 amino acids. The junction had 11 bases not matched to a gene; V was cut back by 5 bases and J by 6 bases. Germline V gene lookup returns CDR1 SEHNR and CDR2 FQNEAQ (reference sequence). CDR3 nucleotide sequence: TGTGCCAGCAGCCGGACACAGGGGGGCTTTTATGAAAAACTGTTTTTT. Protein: CASSRTQGGFYEKLFF.

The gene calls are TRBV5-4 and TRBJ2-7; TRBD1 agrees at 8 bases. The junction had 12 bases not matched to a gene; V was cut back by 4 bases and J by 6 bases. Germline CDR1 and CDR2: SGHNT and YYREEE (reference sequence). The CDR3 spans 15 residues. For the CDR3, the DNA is TGTGCCAGCAGCAAGGACAGGGTAGAGTTGGGCGAGCAGTACTTC. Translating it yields CASSKDRVELGEQYF.

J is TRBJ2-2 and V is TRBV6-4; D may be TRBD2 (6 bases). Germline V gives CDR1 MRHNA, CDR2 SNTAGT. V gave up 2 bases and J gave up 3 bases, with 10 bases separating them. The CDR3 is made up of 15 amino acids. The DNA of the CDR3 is TGTGCCAGCAGTGACGCGGGGTCCGACACCGGGGAGCTGTTTTTT. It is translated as CASSDAGSDTGELFF.

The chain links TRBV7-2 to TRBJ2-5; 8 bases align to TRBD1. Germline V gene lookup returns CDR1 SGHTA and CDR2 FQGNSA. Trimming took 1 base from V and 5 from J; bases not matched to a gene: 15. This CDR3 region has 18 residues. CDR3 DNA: TGTGCCAGCAGCTTAGGGTGGGGCAGGGGGCAGGGAAGGGAGACCCAGTACTTC. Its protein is CASSLGWGRGQGRETQYF.

The CDR3 nucleotides read TGTGCCAGCAGTTGGACTAGCGGGGGCCCCAGCGAGCAGTACTTC. Protein: CASSWTSGGPSEQYF. This rearrangement joins TRBV7-9 to TRBJ2-7, with TRBD2 identical over 13 bases. The CDR3 sequence is 15 residues long. The junction had 8 bases not matched to a gene; V was cut back by 6 bases and J by 6 bases. Germline loops: CDR1 SEHNR, CDR2 FQNEAQ (reference sequence).

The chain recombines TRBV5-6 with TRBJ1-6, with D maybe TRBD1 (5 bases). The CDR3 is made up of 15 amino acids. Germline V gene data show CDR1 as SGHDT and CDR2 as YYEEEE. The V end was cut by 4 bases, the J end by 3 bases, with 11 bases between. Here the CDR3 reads CASSPGLYYNSPLHF. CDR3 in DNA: TGTGCCAGCAGCCCGGGACTTTACTATAATTCACCCCTCCACTTT.

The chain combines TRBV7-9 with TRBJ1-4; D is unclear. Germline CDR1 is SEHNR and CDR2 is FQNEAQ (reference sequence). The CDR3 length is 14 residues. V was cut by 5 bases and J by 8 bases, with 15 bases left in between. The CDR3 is CASSQRVSGEKLFF. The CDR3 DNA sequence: TGTGCCAGCAGCCAGAGGGTTTCAGGAGAAAAACTGTTTTTT.

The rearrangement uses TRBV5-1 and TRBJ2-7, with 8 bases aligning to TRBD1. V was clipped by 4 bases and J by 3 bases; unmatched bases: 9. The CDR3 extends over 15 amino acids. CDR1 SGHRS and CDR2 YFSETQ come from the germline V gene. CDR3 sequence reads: CASSIMTGAGYEQYF. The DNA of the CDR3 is TGCGCCAGCAGCATCATGACAGGGGCAGGCTACGAGCAGTACTTC.

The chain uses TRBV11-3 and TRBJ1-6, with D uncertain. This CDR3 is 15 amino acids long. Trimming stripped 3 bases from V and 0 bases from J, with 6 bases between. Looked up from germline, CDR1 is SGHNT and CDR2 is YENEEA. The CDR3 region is CASSFSSSYNSPLHF. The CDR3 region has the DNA TGTGCCAGCAGCTTTTCGAGCTCCTATAATTCACCCCTCCACTTT. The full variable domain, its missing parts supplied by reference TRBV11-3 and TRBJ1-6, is EAGVVQSPRYKIIEKKQPVAFWCNPISGHNTLYWYLQNLGQGPELLIRYENEEAVDDSQLPKDRFSAERLKGVDSTLKIQPAELGDSAVYLCASSFSSSYNSPLHFGNGTRLTVT.

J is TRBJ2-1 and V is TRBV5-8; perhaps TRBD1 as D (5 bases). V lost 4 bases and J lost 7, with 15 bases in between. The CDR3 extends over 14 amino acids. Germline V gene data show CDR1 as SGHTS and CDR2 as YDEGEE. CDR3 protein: CASSAGFLVNEQFF. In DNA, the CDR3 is TGTGCCAGCAGCGCAGGGTTTTTAGTTAATGAGCAGTTCTTC.

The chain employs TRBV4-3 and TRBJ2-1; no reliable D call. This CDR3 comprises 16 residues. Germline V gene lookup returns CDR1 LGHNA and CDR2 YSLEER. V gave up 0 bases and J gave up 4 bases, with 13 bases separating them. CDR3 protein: CASSQDLAGPYNEQFF. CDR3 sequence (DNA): TGCGCCAGCAGCCAAGATCTGGCAGGCCCTTACAATGAGCAGTTCTTC.

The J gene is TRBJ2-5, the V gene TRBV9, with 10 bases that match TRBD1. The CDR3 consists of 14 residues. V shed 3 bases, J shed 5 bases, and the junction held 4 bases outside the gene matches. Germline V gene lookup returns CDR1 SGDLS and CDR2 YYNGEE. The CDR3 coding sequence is TGTGCCAGCAGCGGGACAGGGGGGTGGGAGACCCAGTACTTC. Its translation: CASSGTGGWETQYF. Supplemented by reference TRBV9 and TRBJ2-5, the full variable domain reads DSGVTQTPKHLITATGQRVTLRCSPRSGDLSVYWYQQSLDQGLQFLIQYYNGEERAKGNILERFSAQQFPDLHSELNLSSLELGDSALYFCASSGTGGWETQYFGPGTRLLVL.

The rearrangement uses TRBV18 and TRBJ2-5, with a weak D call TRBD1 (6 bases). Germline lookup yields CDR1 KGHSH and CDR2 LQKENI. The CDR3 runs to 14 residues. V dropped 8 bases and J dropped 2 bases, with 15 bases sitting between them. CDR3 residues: CASRTGSKQETQYF. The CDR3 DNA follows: TGTGCCAGCCGCACAGGGAGCAAACAAGAGACCCAGTACTTC.

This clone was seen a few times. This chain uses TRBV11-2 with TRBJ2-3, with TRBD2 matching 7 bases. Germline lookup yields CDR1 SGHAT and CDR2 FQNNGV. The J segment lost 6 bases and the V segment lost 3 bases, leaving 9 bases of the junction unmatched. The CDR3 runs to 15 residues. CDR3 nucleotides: TGTGCCAGCAGCTTGGACGGGGGGACGCGGGATACGCAGTATTTT. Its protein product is CASSLDGGTRDTQYF.

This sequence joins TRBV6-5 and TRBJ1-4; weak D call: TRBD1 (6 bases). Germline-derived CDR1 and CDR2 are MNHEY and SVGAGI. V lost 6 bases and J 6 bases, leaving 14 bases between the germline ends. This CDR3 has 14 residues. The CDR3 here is CASRQGWSDEKLFF. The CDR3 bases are TGTGCCAGCAGACAGGGATGGTCCGATGAAAAACTGTTTTTT.